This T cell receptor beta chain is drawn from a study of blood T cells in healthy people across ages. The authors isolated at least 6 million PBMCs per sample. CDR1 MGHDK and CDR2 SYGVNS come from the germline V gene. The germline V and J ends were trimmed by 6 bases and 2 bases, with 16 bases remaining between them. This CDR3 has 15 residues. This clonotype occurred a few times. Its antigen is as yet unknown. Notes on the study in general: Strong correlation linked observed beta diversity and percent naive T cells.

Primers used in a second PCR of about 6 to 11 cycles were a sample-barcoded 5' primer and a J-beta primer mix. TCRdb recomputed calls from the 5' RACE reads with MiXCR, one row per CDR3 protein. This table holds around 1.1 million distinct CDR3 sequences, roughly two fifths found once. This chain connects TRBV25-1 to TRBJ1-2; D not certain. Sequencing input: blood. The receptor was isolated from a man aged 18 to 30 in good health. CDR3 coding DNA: TGTGCCAGCAGAAGCGGGGTGGAGATGAACTATGGCTACACCTTC. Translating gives CASRSGVEMNYGYTF.